The TCR beta chain described here comes from a study of cytomegalovirus exposure and HLA in healthy donors. Deletions cut 2 bases from V and 8 bases from J, with 4 bases between. The V gene's germline CDR1 is MDHEN and CDR2 SYDVKM. This CDR3 contains 11 residues. Concerning this clone itself: Its matching antigen is unknown. The sample carries other DNA sequences with the same CDR3.

The PCR employed 60 Vbeta primers together with 13 Jbeta primers. Here immunoSEQ multiplex PCR was the method, and the copy in TCRdb shows in-frame clones only, minus some. The sample lists around 110,000 clones, about 80% occurring once. Study-level points and caveats: A few CMV-associated chains proved CMV antigen-specific in vitro. Earlier results showed most TCR beta V segments being productive about 90% or about 30% of the time. Rarity marked most TCR sequences, yet some public TCRs occurred in many donors.

Sequenced input: PBMCs. The chain links TRBV28 to TRBJ2-1; D is unclear. The clonotype was recovered from a man aged 25-45 years in good health and CMV-seronegative. CDR3 DNA sequence: TGTGCCAGCAGTTTACGGGATGAGCAGTTCTTC. Amino acid sequence: CASSLRDEQFF. The variable domain in full, with the rest retrieved from reference TRBV28 and TRBJ2-1, is DVKVTQSSRYLVKRTGEKVFLECVQDMDHENMFWYRQDPGLGLRLIYFSYDVKMKEKGDIPEGYSVSREKKERFSLILESASTNQTSMYLCASSLRDEQFFGPGTRLTVL.